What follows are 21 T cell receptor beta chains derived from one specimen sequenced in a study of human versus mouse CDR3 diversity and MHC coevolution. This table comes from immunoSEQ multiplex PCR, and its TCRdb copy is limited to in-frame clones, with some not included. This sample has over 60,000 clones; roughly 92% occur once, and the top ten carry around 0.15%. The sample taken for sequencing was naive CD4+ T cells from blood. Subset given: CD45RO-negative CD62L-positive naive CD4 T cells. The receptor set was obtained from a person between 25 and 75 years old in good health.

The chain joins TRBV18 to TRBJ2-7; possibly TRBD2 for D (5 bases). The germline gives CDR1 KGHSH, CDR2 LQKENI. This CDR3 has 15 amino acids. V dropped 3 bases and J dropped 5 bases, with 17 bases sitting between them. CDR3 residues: CASSPTTGKRNEQYF. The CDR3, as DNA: TGTGCCAGCTCACCTACGACCGGGAAGAGAAACGAGCAGTACTTC.

The CDR3 coding sequence is TGTGCCAGCAGCTTACAGGAAGGGAGCTATGGCTACACCTTC. This translates into CASSLQEGSYGYTF. The J gene is TRBJ1-2, the V gene TRBV13, with unresolved D. The length of the CDR3 is 14 residues. The germline CDR1 and CDR2 sequences are PRHDT and FYEKMQ (reference sequence). Trimming took 2 bases from V and 4 from J, leaving 11 bases between them.

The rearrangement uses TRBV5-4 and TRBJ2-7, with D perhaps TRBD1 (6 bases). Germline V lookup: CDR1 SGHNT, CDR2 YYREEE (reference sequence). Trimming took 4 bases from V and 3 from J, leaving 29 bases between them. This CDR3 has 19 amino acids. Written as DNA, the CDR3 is TGTGCCAGCAGCGTTGGGGGCGCTCTTTCGGGTCTAATAAACTACGAGCAGTACTTC. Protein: CASSVGGALSGLINYEQYF.

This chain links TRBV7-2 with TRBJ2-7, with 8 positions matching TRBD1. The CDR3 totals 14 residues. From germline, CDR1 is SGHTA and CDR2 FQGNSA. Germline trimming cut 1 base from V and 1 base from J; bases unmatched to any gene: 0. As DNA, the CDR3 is TGTGCCAGCAGCTTAGGGACAGGGTCCTACGAGCAGTACTTC. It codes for CASSLGTGSYEQYF.

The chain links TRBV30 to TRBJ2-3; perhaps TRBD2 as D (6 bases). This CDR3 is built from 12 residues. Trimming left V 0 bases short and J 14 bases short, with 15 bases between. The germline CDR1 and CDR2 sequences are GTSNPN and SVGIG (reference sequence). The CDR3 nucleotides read TGTGCCTGGAGTGTCACTACGGGGGTTCTGTATTTT. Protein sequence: CAWSVTTGVLYF.

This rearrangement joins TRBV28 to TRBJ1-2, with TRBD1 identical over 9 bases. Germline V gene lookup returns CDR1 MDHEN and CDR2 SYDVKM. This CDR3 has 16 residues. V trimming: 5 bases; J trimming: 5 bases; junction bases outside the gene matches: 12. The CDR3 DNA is TGTGCCAGCAGTCTGCGAGCCGGGACAGGGATTTATGGCTACACCTTC. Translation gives CASSLRAGTGIYGYTF.

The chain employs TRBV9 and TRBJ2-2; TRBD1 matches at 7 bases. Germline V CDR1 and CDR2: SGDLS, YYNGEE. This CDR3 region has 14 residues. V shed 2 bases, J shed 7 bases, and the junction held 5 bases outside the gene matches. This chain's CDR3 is CASSVRTGLGELFF. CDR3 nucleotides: TGTGCCAGCAGCGTTCGGACAGGACTCGGGGAGCTGTTTTTT. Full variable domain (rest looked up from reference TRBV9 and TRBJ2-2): DSGVTQTPKHLITATGQRVTLRCSPRSGDLSVYWYQQSLDQGLQFLIQYYNGEERAKGNILERFSAQQFPDLHSELNLSSLELGDSALYFCASSVRTGLGELFFGEGSRLTVL.

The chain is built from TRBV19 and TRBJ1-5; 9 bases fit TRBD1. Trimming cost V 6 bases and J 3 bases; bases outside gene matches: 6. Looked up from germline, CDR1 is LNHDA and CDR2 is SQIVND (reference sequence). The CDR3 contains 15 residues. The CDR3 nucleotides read TGTGCCAGTAGAAAACAGGGGGCGGTCAATCAGCCCCAGCATTTT. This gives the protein CASRKQGAVNQPQHF.

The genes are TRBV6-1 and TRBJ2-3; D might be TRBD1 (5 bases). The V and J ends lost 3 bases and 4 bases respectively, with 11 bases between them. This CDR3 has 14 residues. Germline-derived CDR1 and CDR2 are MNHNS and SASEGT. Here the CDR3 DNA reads TGTGCCAGCAGTGAGGGGCACGCATCAGATACGCAGTATTTT. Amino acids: CASSEGHASDTQYF.

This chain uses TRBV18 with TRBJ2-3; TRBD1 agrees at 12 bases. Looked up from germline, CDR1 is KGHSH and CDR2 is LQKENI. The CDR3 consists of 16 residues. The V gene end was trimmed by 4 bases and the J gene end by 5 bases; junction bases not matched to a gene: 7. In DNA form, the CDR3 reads TGTGCCAGCTCACTATCCGGGACAGGGGGCGTAGATACGCAGTATTTT. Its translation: CASSLSGTGGVDTQYF.

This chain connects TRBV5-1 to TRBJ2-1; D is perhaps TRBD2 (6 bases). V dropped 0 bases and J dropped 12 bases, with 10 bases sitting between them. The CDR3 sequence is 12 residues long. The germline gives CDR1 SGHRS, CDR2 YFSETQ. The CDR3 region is CASSLEGSGQFF. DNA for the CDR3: TGCGCCAGCAGCTTGGAGGGTAGCGGGCAGTTCTTC.

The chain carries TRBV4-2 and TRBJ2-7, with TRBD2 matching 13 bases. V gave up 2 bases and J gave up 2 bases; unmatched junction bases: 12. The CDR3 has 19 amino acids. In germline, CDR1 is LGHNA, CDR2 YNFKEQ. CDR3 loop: CASSQRTSGGAINPYEQYF. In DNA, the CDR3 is TGTGCCAGCAGCCAACGGACTAGCGGGGGTGCCATTAACCCCTACGAGCAGTACTTC.

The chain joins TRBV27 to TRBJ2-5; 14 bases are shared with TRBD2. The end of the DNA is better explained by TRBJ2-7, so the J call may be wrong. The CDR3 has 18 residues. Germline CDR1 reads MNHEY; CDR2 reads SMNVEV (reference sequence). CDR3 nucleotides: TGTGCCAGCAGAAGAACCTGGGGACTAGCGGGAGTGGCCTACGAGCAGTACTTC. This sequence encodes CASRRTWGLAGVAYEQYF.

CDR3 nucleotide sequence: TGTGCCAGCAGTACCTGGACTAGCGGGGGGGAAGAGACCCAGTACTTC. Protein product: CASSTWTSGGEETQYF. The genes are TRBV28 and TRBJ2-5; 15 bases are a match to TRBD2. In germline, CDR1 is MDHEN, CDR2 SYDVKM. V was clipped by 5 bases and J by 3 bases; unmatched bases: 4. The CDR3 contains 16 residues.

CDR3: CSVDGTGISEQFF. The DNA for the CDR3 is TGCAGCGTTGATGGGACAGGGATTAGTGAGCAGTTCTTC. This chain uses TRBV29-1 with TRBJ2-1, with 9 nucleotides matching TRBD1. This CDR3 has 13 amino acids. The germline gives CDR1 SQVTM, CDR2 ANQGSEA. Unmatched junction bases numbered 6, after V lost 3 bases and J lost 9 bases.

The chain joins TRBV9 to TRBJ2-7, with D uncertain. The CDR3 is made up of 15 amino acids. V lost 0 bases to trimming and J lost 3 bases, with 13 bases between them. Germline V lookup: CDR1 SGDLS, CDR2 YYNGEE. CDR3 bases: TGTGCCAGCAGCGTAGCCCCAAGCGCGGACTACGAGCAGTACTTC. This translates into CASSVAPSADYEQYF.

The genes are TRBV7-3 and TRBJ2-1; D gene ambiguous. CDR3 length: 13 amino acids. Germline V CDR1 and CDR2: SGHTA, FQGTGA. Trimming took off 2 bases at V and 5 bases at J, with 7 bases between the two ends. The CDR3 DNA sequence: TGTGCCAGCAGCTTAGCAGAAAACAATGAGCAGTTCTTC. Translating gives CASSLAENNEQFF.

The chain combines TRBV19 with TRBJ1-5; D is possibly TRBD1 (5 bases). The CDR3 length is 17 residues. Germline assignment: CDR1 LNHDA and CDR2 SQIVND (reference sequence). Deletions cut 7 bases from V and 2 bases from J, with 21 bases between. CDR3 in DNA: TGTGCCAGTAAAAGGGCCGGGGGGTCGGTGGGCAATCAGCCCCAGCATTTT. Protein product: CASKRAGGSVGNQPQHF.

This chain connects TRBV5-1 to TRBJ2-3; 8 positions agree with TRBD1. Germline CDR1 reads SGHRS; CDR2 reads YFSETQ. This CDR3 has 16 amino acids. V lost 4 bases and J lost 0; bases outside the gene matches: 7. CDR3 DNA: TGCGCCAGCAGCACTCGGGACAGGAGTAGCACAGATACGCAGTATTTT. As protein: CASSTRDRSSTDTQYF.

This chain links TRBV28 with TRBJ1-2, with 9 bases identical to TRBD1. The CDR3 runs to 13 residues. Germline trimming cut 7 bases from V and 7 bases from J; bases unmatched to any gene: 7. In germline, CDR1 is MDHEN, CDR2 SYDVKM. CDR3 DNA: TGTGCCAGCACTGGGGACAGGGCTGGTGGCTACACCTTC. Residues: CASTGDRAGGYTF.

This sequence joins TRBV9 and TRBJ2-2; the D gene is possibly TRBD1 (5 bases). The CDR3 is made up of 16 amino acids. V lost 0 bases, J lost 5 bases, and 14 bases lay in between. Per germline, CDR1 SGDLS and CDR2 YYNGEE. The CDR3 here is CASSVVPGAGTGELFF. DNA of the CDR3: TGTGCCAGCAGCGTAGTTCCTGGCGCAGGGACCGGGGAGCTGTTTTTT.